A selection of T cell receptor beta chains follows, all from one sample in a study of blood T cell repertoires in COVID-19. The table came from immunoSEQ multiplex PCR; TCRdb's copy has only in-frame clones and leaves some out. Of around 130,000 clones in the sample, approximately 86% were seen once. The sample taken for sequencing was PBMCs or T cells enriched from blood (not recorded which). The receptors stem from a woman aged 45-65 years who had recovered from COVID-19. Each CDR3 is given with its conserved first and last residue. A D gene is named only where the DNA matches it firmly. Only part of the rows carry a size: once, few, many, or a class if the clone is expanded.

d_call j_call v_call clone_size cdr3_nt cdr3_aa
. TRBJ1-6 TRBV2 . TGTGCCGGAACACAGAATTATAATTCACCCCTCCACTTT CAGTQNYNSPLHF
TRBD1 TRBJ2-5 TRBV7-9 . TGTGCCAGCAGCCCCGGGACAGGGTGGGAGACCCAGTACTTC CASSPGTGWETQYF
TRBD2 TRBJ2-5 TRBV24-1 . TGTGCCACCAGTGAAAGCGGGGTCCAAGAGACCCAGTACTTC CATSESGVQETQYF
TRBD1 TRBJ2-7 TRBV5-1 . TGCGCCAGCAGCGTGGGGACAGGGGGCTCCTACGAGCAGTACTTC CASSVGTGGSYEQYF
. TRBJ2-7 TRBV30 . TGTGCCTGGAGTGTAACGAAGGGACACACAGACAACGAGCAGTACTTC CAWSVTKGHTDNEQYF
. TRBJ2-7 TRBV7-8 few TGTGCCAGCAGCTTAGTGCCCAGGCAATACGAGCAGTACTTC CASSLVPRQYEQYF
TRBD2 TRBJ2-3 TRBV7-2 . TGTGCCAGCAGCTTAAGCGGGGGGGCTGATACGCAGTATTTT CASSLSGGADTQYF
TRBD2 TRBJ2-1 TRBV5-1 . TGCGCCAGCAGCTTACTAGCGGGGGTAGGGAATGAGCAGTTCTTC CASSLLAGVGNEQFF
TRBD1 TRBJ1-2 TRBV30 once TGTGCCTGGAGTGACGGGACAGGGGATGGCTACACCTTC CAWSDGTGDGYTF
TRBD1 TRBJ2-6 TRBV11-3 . TGTGCCAGCAGCTCAGACGGGACAGGGATTGCTGGGGCCAACGTCCTGACTTTC CASSSDGTGIAGANVLTF
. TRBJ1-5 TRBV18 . TGTGCCAGCTCAAGTTTCACGGATCAGCCCCAGCATTTT CASSSFTDQPQHF
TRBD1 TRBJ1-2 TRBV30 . TGTGCCTGGAGTGCGCTCACAGGGGGCCATGGCTACACCTTC CAWSALTGGHGYTF
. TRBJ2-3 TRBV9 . TGTGCCAGCAGCGTAGACTCGCGGTCAGGCACAGATACGCAGTATTTT CASSVDSRSGTDTQYF
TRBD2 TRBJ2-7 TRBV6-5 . TGTGCCAGCAGGGGACTAGCGGGGGCCTACGAGCAGTACTTC CASRGLAGAYEQYF
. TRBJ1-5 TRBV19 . TGTGCCAGTAAGCCTCTCTCTTATAGCAATCAGCCCCAGCATTTT CASKPLSYSNQPQHF
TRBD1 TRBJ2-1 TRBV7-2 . TGTGCCAGCAGCTTAACCTATCAGGGGGCGGGATACAATGAGCAGTTCTTC CASSLTYQGAGYNEQFF
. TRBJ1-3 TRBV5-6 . TGTGCCAGCAACATGTTCGCTGGAAACACCATATATTTT CASNMFAGNTIYF
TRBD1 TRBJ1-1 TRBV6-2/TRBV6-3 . TGTGCCAGCAGTCGCGCGACAGGGGCTATTATGAACACTGAAGCTTTCTTT CASSRATGAIMNTEAFF
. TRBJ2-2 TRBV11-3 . TGTGCCAGCAGCCCCAGGATCGGACAGACTTTCACCGGGGAGCTGTTTTTT CASSPRIGQTFTGELFF
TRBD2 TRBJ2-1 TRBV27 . TGTGCCAGCAGACGGACTAGCGGGGGCCGTCAGTTCTTC CASRRTSGGRQFF
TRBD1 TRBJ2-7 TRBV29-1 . TGCAGCGTCCTAAGTTCCCGGGACAGGGTAGGCTACTACGAGCAGTACTTC CSVLSSRDRVGYYEQYF
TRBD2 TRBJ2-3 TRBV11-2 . TGTGCCAGCAGCTTAGATCTAGCGGGGGGCCCCACAGATACGCAGTATTTT CASSLDLAGGPTDTQYF
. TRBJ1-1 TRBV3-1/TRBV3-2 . TGTGCCAGCAGCCATCACAGAGAGAACACTGAAGCTTTCTTT CASSHHRENTEAFF
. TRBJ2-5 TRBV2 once TGTGCCAGCAGTGAAGCCTTCAGCCAAGAGACCCAGTACTTC CASSEAFSQETQYF
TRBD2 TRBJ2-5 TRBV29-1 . TGCAGCGTTGAAGGAGAGCGGGGGGCGGATTGGGAGACCCAGTACTTC CSVEGERGADWETQYF
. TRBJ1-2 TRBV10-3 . TGTGCCATCAGCCAAGAGCAAGCTAACTATGGCTACACCTTC CAISQEQANYGYTF